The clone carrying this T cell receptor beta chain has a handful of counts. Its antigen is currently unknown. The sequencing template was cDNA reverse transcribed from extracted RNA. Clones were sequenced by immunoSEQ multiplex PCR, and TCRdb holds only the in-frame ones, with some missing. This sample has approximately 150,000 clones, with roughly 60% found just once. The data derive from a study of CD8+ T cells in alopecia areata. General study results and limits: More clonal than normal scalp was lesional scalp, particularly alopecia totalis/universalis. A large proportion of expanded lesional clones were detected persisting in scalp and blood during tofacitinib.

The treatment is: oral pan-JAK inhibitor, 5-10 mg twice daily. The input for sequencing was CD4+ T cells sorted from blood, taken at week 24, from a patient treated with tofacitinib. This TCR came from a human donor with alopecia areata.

CDR3 bases: TGTGCCAGCTCCCCACAGGGGGCTTTCACCGGGGAGCTGTTTTTT. This gives the protein CASSPQGAFTGELFF. The V call is TRBV6-5, the J call TRBJ2-2; TRBD1 matches at 9 bases. Losses at the gene ends were 8 bases for V and 4 bases for J; bases not matched to a gene: 8. From germline, CDR1 is MNHEY and CDR2 SVGAGI. The CDR3 totals 15 residues.